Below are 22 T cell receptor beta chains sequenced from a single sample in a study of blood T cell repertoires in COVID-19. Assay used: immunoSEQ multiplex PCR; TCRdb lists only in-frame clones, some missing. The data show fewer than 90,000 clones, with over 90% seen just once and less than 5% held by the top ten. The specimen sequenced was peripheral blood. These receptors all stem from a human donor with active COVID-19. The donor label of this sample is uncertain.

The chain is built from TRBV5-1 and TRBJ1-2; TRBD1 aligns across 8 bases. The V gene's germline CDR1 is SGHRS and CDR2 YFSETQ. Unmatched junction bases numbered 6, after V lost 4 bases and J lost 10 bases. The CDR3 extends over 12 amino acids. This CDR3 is CASSIQGVSYTF. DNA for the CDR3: TGCGCCAGCAGCATACAGGGGGTTTCCTACACCTTC.

The chain's CDR3 is CASSLPTDNEQFF. As DNA, the CDR3 is TGCGCCAGCAGCTTGCCGACAGACAATGAGCAGTTCTTC. The chain is built from TRBV5-1 and TRBJ2-1; D may be TRBD1 (5 bases). Germline V gene data show CDR1 as SGHRS and CDR2 as YFSETQ. The ends were cut back, 1 base at V and 5 bases at J, with 7 bases in the middle. This CDR3 is 13 amino acids long.

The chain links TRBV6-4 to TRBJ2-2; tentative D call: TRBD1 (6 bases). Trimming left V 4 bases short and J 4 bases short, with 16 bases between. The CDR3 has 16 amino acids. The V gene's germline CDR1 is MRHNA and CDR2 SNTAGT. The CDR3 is CASSARGSVFTGELFF. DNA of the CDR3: TGTGCCAGCAGTGCGAGGGGGTCCGTTTTCACCGGGGAGCTGTTTTTT.

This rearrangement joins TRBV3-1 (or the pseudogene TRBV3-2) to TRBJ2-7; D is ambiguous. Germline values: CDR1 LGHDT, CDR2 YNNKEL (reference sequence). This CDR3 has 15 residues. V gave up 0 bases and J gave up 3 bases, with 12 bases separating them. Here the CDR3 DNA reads TGTGCCAGCAGCCAAGATCCAGCCAGACACTACGAGCAGTACTTC. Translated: CASSQDPARHYEQYF.

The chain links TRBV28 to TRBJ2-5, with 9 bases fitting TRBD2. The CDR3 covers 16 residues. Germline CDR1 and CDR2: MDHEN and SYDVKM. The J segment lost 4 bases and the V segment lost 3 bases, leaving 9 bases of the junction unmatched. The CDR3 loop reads CASSLADSGRTETQYF. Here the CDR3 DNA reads TGTGCCAGCAGTTTGGCCGATAGCGGGAGAACAGAGACCCAGTACTTC.

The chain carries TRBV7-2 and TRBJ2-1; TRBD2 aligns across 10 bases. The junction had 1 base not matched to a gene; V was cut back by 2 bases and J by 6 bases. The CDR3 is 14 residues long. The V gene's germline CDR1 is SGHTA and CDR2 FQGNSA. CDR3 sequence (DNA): TGTGCCAGCAGCTTACAGCGGGGGGGCAATGAGCAGTTCTTC. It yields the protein CASSLQRGGNEQFF.

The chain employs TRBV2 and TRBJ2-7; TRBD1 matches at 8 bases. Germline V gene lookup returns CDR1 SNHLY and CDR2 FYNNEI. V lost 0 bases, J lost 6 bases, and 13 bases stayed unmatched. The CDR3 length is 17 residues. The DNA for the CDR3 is TGTGCCAGCAGTGAAGCTCCAGGGGGCCCCACCCCTCGCGAGCAGTACTTC. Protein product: CASSEAPGGPTPREQYF.

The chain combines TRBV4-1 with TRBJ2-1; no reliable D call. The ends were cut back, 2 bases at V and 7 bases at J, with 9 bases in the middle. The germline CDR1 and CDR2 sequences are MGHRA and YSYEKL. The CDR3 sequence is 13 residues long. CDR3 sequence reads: CASSQPPLNEQFF. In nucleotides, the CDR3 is TGCGCCAGCAGCCAACCTCCGTTGAATGAGCAGTTCTTC.

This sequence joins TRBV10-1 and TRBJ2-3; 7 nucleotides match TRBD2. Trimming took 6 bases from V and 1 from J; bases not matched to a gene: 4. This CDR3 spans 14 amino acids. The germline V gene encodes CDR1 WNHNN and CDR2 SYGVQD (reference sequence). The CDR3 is CASSKRDGTDTQYF. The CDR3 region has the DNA TGCGCCAGCAGCAAGCGGGACGGCACAGATACGCAGTATTTT.

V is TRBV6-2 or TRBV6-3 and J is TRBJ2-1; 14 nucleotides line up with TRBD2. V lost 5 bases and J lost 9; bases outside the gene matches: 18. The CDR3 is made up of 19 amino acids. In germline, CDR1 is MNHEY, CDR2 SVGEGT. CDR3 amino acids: CASSPVPRLAGGRVGEQFF. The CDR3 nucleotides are TGTGCCAGCAGTCCAGTCCCCCGACTAGCGGGAGGGCGGGTGGGTGAGCAGTTCTTC.

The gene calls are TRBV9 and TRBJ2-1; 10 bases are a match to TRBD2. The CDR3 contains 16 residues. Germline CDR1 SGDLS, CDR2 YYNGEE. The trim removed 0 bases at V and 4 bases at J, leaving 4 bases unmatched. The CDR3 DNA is TGTGCCAGCAGCGTAGAACTACTAGCGGGGTACAATGAGCAGTTCTTC. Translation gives CASSVELLAGYNEQFF.

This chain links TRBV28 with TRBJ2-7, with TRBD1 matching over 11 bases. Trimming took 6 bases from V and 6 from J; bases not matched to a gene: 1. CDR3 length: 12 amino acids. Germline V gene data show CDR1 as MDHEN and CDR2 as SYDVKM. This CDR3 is CASRDRGREQYF. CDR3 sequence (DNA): TGTGCCAGCAGGGACAGGGGGCGCGAGCAGTACTTC.

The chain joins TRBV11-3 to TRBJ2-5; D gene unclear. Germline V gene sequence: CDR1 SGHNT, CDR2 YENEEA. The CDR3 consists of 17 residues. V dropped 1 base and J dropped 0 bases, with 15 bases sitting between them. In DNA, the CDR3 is TGTGCCAGCAGCTTAGTTTTGTCGGCGGCCTACCAAGAGACCCAGTACTTC. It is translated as CASSLVLSAAYQETQYF.

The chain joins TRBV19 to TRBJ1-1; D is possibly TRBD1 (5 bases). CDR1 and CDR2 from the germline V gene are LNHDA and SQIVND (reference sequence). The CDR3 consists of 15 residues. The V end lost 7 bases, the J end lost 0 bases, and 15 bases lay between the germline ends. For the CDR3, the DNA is TGTGCCAGTATGGCATCGGGGGTCGTGAACACTGAAGCTTTCTTT. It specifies CASMASGVVNTEAFF.

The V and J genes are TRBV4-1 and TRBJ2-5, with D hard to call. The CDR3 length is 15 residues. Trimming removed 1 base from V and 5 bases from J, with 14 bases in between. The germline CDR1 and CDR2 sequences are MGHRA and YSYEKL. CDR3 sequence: CASSQAGALSETQYF. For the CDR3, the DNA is TGCGCCAGCAGCCAAGCCGGAGCGCTTAGTGAGACCCAGTACTTC.

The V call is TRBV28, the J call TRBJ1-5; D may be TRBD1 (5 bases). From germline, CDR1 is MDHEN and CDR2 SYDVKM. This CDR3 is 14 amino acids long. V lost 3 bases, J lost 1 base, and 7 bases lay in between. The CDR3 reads CASSLRGSNQPQHF. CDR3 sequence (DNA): TGTGCCAGCAGTTTGCGGGGCAGCAATCAGCCCCAGCATTTT.

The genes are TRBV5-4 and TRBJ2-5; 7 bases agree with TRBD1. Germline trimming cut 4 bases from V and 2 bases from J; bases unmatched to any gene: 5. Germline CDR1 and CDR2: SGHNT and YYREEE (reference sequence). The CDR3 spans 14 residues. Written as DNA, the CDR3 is TGTGCCAGCAGCACAACAGGGGAGCAAGAGACCCAGTACTTC. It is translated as CASSTTGEQETQYF.

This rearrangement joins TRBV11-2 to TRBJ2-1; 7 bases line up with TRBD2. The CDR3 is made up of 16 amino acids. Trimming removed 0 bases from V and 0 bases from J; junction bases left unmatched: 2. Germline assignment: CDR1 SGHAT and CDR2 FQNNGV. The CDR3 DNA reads TGTGCCAGCAGCTTAGAGGGACTATCCTCCTACAATGAGCAGTTCTTC. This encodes CASSLEGLSSYNEQFF.

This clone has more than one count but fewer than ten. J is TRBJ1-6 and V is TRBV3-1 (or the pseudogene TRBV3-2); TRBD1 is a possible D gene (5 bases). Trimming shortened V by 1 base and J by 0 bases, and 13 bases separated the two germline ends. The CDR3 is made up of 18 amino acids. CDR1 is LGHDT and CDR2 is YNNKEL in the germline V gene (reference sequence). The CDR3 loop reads CASSQVTGASSYNSPLHF. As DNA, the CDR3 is TGTGCCAGCAGCCAAGTTACAGGCGCAAGCTCCTATAATTCACCCCTCCACTTT.

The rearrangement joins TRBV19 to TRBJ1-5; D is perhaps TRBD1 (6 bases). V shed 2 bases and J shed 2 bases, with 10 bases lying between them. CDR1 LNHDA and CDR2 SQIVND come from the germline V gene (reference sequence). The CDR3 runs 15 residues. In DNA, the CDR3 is TGTGCCAGTAGTATATTGGGGGCCGGCAATCAGCCCCAGCATTTT. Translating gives CASSILGAGNQPQHF.

The CDR3 region has the DNA TGCGCCAGCGCTATCTCTGGAAACACCATATATTTT. Translated: CASAISGNTIYF. The chain joins TRBV23-1 to TRBJ1-3; D is unresolved. TRBV23-1 is assigned to the ORF class and has an uncertain function. The V gene lost 8 bases and the J gene lost 0 bases, with 5 bases spanning the gap. The CDR3 is made up of 12 amino acids.

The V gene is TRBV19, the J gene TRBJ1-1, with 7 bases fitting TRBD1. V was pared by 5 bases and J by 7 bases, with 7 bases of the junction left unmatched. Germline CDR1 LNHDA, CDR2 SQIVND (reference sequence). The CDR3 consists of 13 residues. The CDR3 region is CASSPGTDLEAFF. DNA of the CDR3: TGTGCCAGTAGTCCCGGGACAGACCTTGAAGCTTTCTTT.